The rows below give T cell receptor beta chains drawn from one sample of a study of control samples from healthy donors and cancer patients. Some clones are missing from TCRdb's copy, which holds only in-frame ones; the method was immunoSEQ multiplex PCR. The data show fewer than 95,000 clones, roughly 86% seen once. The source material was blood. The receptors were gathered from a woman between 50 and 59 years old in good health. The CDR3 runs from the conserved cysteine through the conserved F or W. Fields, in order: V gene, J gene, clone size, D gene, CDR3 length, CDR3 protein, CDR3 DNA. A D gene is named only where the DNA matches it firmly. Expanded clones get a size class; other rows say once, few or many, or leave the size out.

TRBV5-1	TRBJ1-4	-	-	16	CASSSTTGVSNEKLFF	TGCGCCAGCAGCTCAACTACAGGAGTCTCTAATGAAAAACTGTTTTTT
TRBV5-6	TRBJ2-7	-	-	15	CASSRGGLHSYEQYF	TGTGCCAGCAGCCGGGGAGGCTTACATTCCTACGAGCAGTACTTC
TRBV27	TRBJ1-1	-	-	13	CASSKWGADEAFF	TGTGCCAGCTCAAAGTGGGGTGCCGACGAAGCTTTCTTT
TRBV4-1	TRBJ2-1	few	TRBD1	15	CASSKGDRVNNEQFF	TGCGCCAGCAGCAAAGGGGACAGGGTTAACAATGAGCAGTTCTTC
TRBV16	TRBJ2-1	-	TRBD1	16	CASSQLGTGGENEQFF	TGTGCCAGCAGCCAATTGGGGACAGGGGGCGAAAATGAGCAGTTCTTC
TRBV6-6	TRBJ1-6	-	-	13	CASSWGLNSPLHF	TGTGCCAGCAGTTGGGGCTTAAATTCACCCCTCCACTTT
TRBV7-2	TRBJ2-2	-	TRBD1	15	CASSFSGQGTGELFF	TGTGCCAGCAGCTTTTCCGGACAGGGGACCGGGGAGCTGTTTTTT
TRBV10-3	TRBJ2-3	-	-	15	CAISASSGSTDTQYF	TGTGCCATCAGTGCGAGCAGCGGAAGCACAGATACGCAGTATTTT
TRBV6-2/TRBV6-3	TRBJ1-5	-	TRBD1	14	CASSRQGRYQPQHF	TGTGCCAGCAGTCGACAGGGGAGGTATCAGCCCCAGCATTTT
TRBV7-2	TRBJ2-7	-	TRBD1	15	CASSLSGTDTYEQYF	TGTGCCAGCAGCTTGTCCGGGACAGACACCTACGAGCAGTACTTC
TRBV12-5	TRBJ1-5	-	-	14	CASGLVPADQPQHF	TGTGCTAGTGGTTTGGTACCGGCAGATCAGCCCCAGCATTTT
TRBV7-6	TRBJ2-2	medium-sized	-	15	CASRQTGTNTGELFF	TGTGCCAGCAGACAGACAGGAACGAACACCGGGGAGCTGTTTTTT
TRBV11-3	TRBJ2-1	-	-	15	CASKEKGGGLNEQFF	TGTGCCAGCAAAGAGAAGGGTGGGGGATTGAATGAGCAGTTCTTC
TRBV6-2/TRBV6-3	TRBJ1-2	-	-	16	CASSYSTPGTGYGYTF	TGTGCCAGCAGTTACTCGACCCCAGGGACGGGCTATGGCTACACCTTC
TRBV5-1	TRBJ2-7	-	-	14	CASSFSGSRYEQYF	TGCGCCAGCAGCTTTTCAGGGAGCCGCTACGAGCAGTACTTC
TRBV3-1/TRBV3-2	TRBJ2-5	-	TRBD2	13	CASSQAGGETQYF	TGTGCCAGCAGCCAAGCGGGGGGGGAGACCCAGTACTTC
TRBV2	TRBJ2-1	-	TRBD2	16	CASSGRLAGAYNEQFF	TGTGCCAGCAGTGGGAGACTAGCGGGAGCCTACAATGAGCAGTTCTTC
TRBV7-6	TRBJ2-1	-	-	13	CASSLVREREQFF	TGTGCCAGCAGCTTAGTTCGGGAGAGGGAGCAGTTCTTC